Detailed here is one T cell receptor (beta chain). The sample belongs to a study of T-cell memory formation after mild COVID-19. Employing constant-segment primers, 5'RACE generated TCR alpha and TCR beta cDNA libraries bearing sample barcodes and UMIs. TCRdb analysed the 5' RACE reads with MiXCR anew, one entry per CDR3 protein. The sample carries about half a million distinct CDR3 sequences, roughly 18% recorded once. Germline CDR1 LGHDT, CDR2 YNNKEL (reference sequence). The length of the CDR3 is 15 residues. The junction had 10 bases not matched to a gene; V was cut back by 4 bases and J by 6 bases.

The chain couples TRBV3-1 to TRBJ1-1; 8 nucleotides match TRBD1. The material sequenced was PBMCs or a T cell subset sorted from them (not recorded which). This TCR came from an adult woman who had mild COVID-19 (a few samples of this study predate the infection). Cell type and time point are not known. This CDR3 is CASSPRQGFEAEAFF. The DNA for the CDR3 is TGTGCCAGCAGCCCTCGACAGGGGTTCGAGGCTGAAGCTTTCTTT.